The T cell receptor beta chain described here comes from a study of T cell responses to AZD1222 COVID-19 vaccine. Produced via immunoSEQ multiplex PCR; TCRdb's table is partial and in-frame only. The table shows approximately 140,000 clones, with approximately 94% occurring only once. V lost 10 bases and J 0 bases, leaving 15 bases between the germline ends. The CDR3 is 14 amino acids. Germline V CDR1 and CDR2: LNHDA, SQIVND (reference sequence). J is TRBJ1-1 and V is TRBV19; unclear D gene. This receptor was identified in an adult in good health. Sequenced here: peripheral blood, sampled on day 0 of AZD1222 vaccination. CDR3 coding DNA: TGTGCCACCAGACCCCAGACCGTGAACACTGAAGCTTTCTTT. Its protein product is CATRPQTVNTEAFF.